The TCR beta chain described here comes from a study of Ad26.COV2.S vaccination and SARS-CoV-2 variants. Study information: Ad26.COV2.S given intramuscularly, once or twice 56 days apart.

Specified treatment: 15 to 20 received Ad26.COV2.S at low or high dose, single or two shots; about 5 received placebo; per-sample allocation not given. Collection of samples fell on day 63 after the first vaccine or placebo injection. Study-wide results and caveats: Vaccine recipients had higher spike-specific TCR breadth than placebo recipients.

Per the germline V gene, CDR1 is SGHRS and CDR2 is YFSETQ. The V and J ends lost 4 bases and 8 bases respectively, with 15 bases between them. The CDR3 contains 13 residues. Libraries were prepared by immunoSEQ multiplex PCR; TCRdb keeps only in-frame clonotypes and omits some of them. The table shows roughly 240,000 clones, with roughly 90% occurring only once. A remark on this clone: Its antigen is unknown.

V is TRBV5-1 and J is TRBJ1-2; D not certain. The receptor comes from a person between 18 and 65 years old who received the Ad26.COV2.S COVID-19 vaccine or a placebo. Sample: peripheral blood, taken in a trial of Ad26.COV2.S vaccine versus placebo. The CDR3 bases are TGCGCCAGCAGCATCAGAGGAGTGGAAGGCTACACCTTC. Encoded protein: CASSIRGVEGYTF.